Here is one T cell receptor beta chain with its context. Its antigen remains unknown. This entry is derived from a study of CD8+CD57+ T cells in acquired aplastic anemia. Across the whole study: Sorted CD4+ and CD8+ cells yielded 3 to 3.5 ug of DNA on average.

It was genomic DNA that served as the template for profiling TCR beta VDJ and CDR3. Via MiXCR, TCRdb re-called the reads, giving one row per CDR3 protein. The top ten hold approximately 9.4% of the sample, which has around 200,000 distinct CDR3 sequences, 48% seen once. Whoever was chosen for sequencing had shown CD8+CD57+ cell expansion by flow cytometry. Sampling of blood occurred while the patients had still received no therapy. Trimming pared 7 bases from V and 5 bases from J, leaving 17 bases between. Germline V CDR1 and CDR2: MNHNS, SASEGT. This CDR3 is built from 14 residues. Regarding the study as a whole: It was found that twenty-nine CD8+ CDR3 sequences were shared between patients and controls.

The chain has TRBV6-1 and TRBJ1-1; D remains ambiguous. Sequenced input: sorted CD4+, CD8+, or CD8+CD57+ T cells (not recorded which) from PBMCs. The sequence was collected from a human donor with aplastic anemia. The CDR3 reads CASNKGEGYTEAFF. In nucleotides, the CDR3 is TGTGCCAGCAACAAGGGAGAAGGATATACTGAAGCTTTCTTT.